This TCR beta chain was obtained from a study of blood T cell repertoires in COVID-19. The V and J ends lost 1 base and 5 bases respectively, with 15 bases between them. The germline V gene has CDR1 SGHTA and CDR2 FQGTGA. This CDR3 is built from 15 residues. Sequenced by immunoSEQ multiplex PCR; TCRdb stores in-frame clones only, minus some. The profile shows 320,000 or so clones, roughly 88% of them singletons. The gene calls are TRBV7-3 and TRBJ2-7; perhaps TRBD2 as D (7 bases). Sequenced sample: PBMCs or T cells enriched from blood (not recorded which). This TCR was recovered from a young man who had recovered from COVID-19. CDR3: CASSLSGGLHHEQYF. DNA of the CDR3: TGTGCCAGCAGCTTAAGCGGGGGCTTACACCACGAGCAGTACTTC. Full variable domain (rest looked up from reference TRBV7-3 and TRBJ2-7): GAGVSQTPSNKVTEKGKYVELRCDPISGHTALYWYRQSLGQGPEFLIYFQGTGAADDSGLPNDRFFAVRPEGSVSTLKIQRTERGDSAVYLCASSLSGGLHHEQYFGPGTRLTVT.